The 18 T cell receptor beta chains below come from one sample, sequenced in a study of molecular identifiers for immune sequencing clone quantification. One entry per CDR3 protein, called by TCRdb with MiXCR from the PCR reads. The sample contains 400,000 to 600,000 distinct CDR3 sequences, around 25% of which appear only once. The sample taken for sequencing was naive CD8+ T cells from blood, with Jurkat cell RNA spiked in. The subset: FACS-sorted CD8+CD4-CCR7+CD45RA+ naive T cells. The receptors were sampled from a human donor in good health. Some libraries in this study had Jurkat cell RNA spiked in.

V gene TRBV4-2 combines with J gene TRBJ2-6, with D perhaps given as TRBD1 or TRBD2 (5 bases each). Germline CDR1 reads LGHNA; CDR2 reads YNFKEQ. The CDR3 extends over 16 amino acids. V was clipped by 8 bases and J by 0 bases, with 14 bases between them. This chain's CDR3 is CASGGIPHSGANVLTF. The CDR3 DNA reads TGTGCCAGCGGGGGAATACCCCACTCTGGGGCCAACGTCCTGACTTTC.

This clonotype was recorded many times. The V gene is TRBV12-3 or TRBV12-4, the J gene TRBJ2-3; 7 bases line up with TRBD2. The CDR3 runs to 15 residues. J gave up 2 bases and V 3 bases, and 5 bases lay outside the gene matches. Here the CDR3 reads CASSFLGGITDTQYF. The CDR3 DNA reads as TGTGCCAGCAGTTTTCTGGGGGGGATCACAGATACGCAGTATTTT.

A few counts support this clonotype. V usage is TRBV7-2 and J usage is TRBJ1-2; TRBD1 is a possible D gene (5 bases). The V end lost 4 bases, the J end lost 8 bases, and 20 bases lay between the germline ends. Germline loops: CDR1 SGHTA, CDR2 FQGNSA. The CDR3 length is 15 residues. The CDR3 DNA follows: TGTGCCAGCAGCTCCACAGCCACGACAGCGCGGGGCTACACCTTC. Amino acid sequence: CASSSTATTARGYTF.

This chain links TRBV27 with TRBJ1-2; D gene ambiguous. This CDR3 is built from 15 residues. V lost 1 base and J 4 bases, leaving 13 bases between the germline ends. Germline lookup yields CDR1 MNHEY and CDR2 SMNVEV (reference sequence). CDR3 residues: CASSLLGPEGYGYTF. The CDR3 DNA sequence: TGTGCCAGCAGTTTATTGGGCCCGGAAGGCTATGGCTACACCTTC.

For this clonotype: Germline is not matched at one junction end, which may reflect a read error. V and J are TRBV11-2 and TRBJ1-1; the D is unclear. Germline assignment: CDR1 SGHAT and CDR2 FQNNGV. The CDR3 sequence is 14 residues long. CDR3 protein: CACSFYKKNTEAFF. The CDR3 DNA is TGTGCCTGCAGCTTTTACAAGAAGAACACTGAAGCTTTCTTT.

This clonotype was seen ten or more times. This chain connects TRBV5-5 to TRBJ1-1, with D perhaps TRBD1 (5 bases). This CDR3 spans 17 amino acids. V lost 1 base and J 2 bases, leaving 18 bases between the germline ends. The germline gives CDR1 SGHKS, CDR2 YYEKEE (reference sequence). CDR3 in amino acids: CASSLQTDRLLNTEAFF. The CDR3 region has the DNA TGTGCCAGCAGCTTGCAGACAGACCGTCTTTTAAACACTGAAGCTTTCTTT.

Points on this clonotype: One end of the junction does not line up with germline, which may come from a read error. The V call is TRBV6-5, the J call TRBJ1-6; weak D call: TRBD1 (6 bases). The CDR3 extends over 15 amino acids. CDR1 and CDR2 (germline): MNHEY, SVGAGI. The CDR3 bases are TGTGCCAGCAGACCTTTGGGACAACTTAATTCACCCCTCCCCTTT. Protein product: CASRPLGQLNSPLPF.

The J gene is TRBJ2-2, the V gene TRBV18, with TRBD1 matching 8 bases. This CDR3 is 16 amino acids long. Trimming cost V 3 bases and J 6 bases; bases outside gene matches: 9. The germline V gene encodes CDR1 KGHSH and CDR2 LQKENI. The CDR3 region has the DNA TGTGCCAGCTCACCGGACAGGGCGAGGGACCCCGGGGAGCTGTTTTTT. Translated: CASSPDRARDPGELFF.

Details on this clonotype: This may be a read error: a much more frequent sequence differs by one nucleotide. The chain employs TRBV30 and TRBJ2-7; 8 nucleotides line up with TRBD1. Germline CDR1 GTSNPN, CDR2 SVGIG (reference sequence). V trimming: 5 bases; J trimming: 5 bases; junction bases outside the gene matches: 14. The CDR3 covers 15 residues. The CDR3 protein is CAWYRTGTGGDEQYF. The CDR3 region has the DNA TGTGCCTGGTACAGAACCGGGACAGGAGGCGACGAGCAGTACTTC. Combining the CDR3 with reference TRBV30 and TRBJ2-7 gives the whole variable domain SQTIHQWPATLVQPVGSPLSLECTVEGTSNPNLYWYRQAAGRGLQLLFYSVGIGQISSEVPQNLSASRPQDRQFILSSKKLLLSDSGFYLCAWYRTGTGGDEQYFGPGTRLTVT.

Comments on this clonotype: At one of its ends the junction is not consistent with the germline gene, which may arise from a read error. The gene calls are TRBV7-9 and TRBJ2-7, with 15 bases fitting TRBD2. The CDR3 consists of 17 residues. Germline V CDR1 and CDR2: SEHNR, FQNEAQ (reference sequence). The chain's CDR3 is CASSARTSGRDFDERYF. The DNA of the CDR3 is TGTGCCAGCAGCGCACGGACTAGCGGGAGGGATTTCGACGAGCGGTACTTC.

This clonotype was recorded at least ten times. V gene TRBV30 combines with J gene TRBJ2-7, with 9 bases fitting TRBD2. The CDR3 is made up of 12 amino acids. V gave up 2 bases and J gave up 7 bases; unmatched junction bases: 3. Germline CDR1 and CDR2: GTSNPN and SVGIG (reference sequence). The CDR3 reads CAWSLLAGEQYF. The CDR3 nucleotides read TGTGCCTGGAGTCTCCTAGCGGGAGAGCAGTACTTC. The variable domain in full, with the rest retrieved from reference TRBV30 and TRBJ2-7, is SQTIHQWPATLVQPVGSPLSLECTVEGTSNPNLYWYRQAAGRGLQLLFYSVGIGQISSEVPQNLSASRPQDRQFILSSKKLLLSDSGFYLCAWSLLAGEQYFGPGTRLTVT.

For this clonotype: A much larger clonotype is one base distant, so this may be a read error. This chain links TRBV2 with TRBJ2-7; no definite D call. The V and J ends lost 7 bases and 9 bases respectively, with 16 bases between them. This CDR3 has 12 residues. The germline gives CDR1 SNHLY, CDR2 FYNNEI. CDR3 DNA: TGTGCCAGCAATGATGGGGTTTTGGGGCAGTACTTC. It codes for CASNDGVLGQYF. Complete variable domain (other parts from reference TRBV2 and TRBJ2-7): EPEVTQTPSHQVTQMGQEVILRCVPISNHLYFYWYRQILGQKVEFLVSFYNNEISEKSEIFDDQFSVERPDGSNFTLKIRSTKLEDSAMYFCASNDGVLGQYFGPGTRLTVT.

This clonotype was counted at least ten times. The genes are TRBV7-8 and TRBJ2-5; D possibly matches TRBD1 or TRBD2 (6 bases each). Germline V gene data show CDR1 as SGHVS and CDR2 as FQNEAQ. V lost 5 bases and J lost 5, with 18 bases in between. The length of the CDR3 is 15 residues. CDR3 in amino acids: CASSLIGGPEETQYF. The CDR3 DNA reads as TGTGCCAGCAGCCTAATAGGGGGGCCTGAGGAGACCCAGTACTTC.

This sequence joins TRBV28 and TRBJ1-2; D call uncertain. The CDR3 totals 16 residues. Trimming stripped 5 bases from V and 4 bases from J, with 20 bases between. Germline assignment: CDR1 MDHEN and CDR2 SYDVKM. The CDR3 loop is CASSTSGVLSGYGYTF. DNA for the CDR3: TGTGCCAGCAGTACCTCTGGAGTCTTATCGGGCTATGGCTACACCTTC.

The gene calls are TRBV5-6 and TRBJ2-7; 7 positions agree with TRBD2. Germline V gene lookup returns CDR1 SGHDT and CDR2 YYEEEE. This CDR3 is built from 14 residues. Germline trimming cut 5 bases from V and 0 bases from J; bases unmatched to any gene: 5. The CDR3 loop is CASSLRLASYEQYF. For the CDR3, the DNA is TGTGCCAGCAGTCTTAGACTAGCCTCCTACGAGCAGTACTTC. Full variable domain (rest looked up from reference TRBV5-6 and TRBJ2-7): DAGVTQSPTHLIKTRGQQVTLRCSPKSGHDTVSWYQQALGQGPQFIFQYYEEEERQRGNFPDRFSGHQFPNYSSELNVNALLLGDSALYLCASSLRLASYEQYFGPGTRLTVT.

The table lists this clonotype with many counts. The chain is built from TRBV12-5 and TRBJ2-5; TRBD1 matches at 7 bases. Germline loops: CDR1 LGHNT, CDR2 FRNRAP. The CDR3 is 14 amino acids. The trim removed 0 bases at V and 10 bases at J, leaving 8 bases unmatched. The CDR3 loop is CASGLVWDSCDQYF. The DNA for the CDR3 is TGTGCTAGTGGTTTGGTATGGGACAGTTGTGACCAGTACTTC.

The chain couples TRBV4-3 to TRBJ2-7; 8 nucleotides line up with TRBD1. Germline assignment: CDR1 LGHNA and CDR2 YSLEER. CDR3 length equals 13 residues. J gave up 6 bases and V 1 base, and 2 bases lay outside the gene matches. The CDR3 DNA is TGCGCCAGCAGCCAAGGGACAGGGAGCGAGCAGTACTTC. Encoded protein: CASSQGTGSEQYF.

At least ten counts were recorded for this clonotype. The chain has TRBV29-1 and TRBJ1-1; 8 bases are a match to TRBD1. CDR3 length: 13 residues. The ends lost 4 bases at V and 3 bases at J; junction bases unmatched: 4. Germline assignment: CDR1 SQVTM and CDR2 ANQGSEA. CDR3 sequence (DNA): TGCAGCGTTGGGACAGGGAGGGACACTGAAGCTTTCTTT. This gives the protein CSVGTGRDTEAFF.